These 21 T cell receptor beta chains came from one sample sequenced in a study of cytomegalovirus exposure and HLA in healthy donors. PCR employed 60 Vbeta and 13 Jbeta primers. Assay: immunoSEQ multiplex PCR; the TCRdb copy retains only in-frame clones and omits some. This table has more than 95,000 clones, roughly 15% appearing once. The sequenced sample was PBMCs. The source of these receptors is a female donor in good health and CMV-seronegative.

There are a few counts of this clone. The chain carries TRBV19 and TRBJ1-6; D might be TRBD1 (6 bases). Trimming left V 1 base short and J 8 bases short, with 15 bases between. Germline-derived CDR1 and CDR2 are LNHDA and SQIVND (reference sequence). This CDR3 comprises 16 residues. CDR3 loop: CASSIVLNRVDSPLHF. The CDR3 DNA reads TGTGCCAGTAGTATAGTCTTGAACAGGGTGGATTCACCCCTCCACTTT.

The gene calls are TRBV11-1 and TRBJ2-5; possible D gene TRBD2, 6 bases. This CDR3 is 18 amino acids long. Germline loops: CDR1 SGHAT, CDR2 FQDESV (reference sequence). The V end was cut by 3 bases, the J end by 2 bases, with 22 bases between. The chain's CDR3 is CASSLARPGLPGQETQYF. The CDR3, as DNA: TGTGCCAGCAGCTTGGCTCGGCCGGGACTCCCTGGGCAAGAGACCCAGTACTTC.

The chain combines TRBV5-6 with TRBJ2-3; 7 bases line up with TRBD1. V dropped 3 bases and J dropped 1; count of bases not matched to a gene: 5. This CDR3 has 15 residues. Germline V CDR1 and CDR2: SGHDT, YYEEEE. CDR3 nucleotides: TGTGCCAGCAGCTCAACCGGGACAGGCACAGATACGCAGTATTTT. Protein: CASSSTGTGTDTQYF.

The chain has TRBV27 and TRBJ2-1; D gene unclear. Trimming stripped 3 bases from V and 0 bases from J, with 9 bases between. The CDR3 length is 15 residues. The germline V gene has CDR1 MNHEY and CDR2 SMNVEV (reference sequence). In DNA, the CDR3 is TGTGCCAGCAGTTTTCGAGAGAACTCCTACAATGAGCAGTTCTTC. It is translated as CASSFRENSYNEQFF.

The chain recombines TRBV5-8 with TRBJ2-1; no clear D. The V gene's germline CDR1 is SGHTS and CDR2 YDEGEE. There are 15 residues in the CDR3. Trimming stripped 7 bases from V and 4 bases from J, with 18 bases between. The CDR3 bases are TGTGCCAGCCCCACGGAGAGGCGAGAATACAATGAGCAGTTCTTC. It encodes CASPTERREYNEQFF.

The chain links TRBV27 to TRBJ2-7, with a possible D match to TRBD1 (5 bases). CDR3 length: 15 amino acids. V was clipped by 0 bases and J by 4 bases, with 13 bases between them. CDR1 and CDR2 from the germline V gene are MNHEY and SMNVEV (reference sequence). Written as DNA, the CDR3 is TGTGCCAGCAGTTTATCACCAGGGTGGGCGTACGAGCAGTACTTC. Encoded protein: CASSLSPGWAYEQYF.

J is TRBJ2-7 and V is TRBV6-5; weak D call: TRBD1 (6 bases). Trimming took 6 bases from V and 4 from J, leaving 19 bases between them. CDR1 and CDR2 (germline): MNHEY, SVGAGI. CDR3 length equals 15 residues. The CDR3 DNA reads TGTGCCAGCAGCATAAACAGGGCGCCTGATTACGAGCAGTACTTC. Translation: CASSINRAPDYEQYF.

In this sample, this clone turned up a few times. The chain employs TRBV27 and TRBJ2-7; 15 bases are a match to TRBD2. V lost 6 bases, J lost 9 bases, and 27 bases stayed unmatched. CDR1 is MNHEY and CDR2 is SMNVEV in the germline V gene (reference sequence). The CDR3 extends over 21 amino acids. The CDR3 loop is CASRDFPGLAGGKQPVSVQYF. CDR3 coding DNA: TGTGCCAGCAGAGATTTCCCGGGACTAGCGGGAGGCAAACAACCAGTTAGCGTGCAGTACTTC.

The CDR3 DNA is TGTGCCAGCAGCGACAGGGGCTCCTACGAGCAGTACTTC. As protein: CASSDRGSYEQYF. This chain connects TRBV11-3 to TRBJ2-7; the match to TRBD1 covers 8 bases. CDR1 and CDR2 from the germline V gene are SGHNT and YENEEA. V lost 5 bases to trimming and J lost 0 bases; unmatched junction nucleotides: 0. This CDR3 has 13 amino acids.

This clone came up a few times. The rearrangement links TRBV30 to TRBJ1-1, with a weak D call TRBD1 (6 bases). This CDR3 comprises 15 residues. The ends were cut back, 3 bases at V and 0 bases at J, with 14 bases in the middle. Germline V gene sequence: CDR1 GTSNPN, CDR2 SVGIG (reference sequence). The CDR3 spells CAWRTGVRMNTEAFF. CDR3 nucleotide sequence: TGTGCCTGGAGGACAGGCGTCCGTATGAACACTGAAGCTTTCTTT.

This clone came up a few times. This chain joins TRBV4-3 and TRBJ1-2; 7 nucleotides align to TRBD1. The CDR3 runs 17 residues. V lost 0 bases to trimming and J lost 0 bases; unmatched junction nucleotides: 7. Germline CDR1 reads LGHNA; CDR2 reads YSLEER. CDR3 coding DNA: TGCGCCAGCAGCCAAGATTGGGGACAGTCGACTAACTATGGCTACACCTTC. It codes for CASSQDWGQSTNYGYTF.

This clone has only a few counts. This CDR3 is CASSPAGANEKLFF. The CDR3 DNA follows: TGTGCCAGCTCACCGGCGGGGGCTAATGAAAAACTGTTTTTT. J is TRBJ1-4 and V is TRBV18; a possible D gene is TRBD1 (5 bases). Germline V gives CDR1 KGHSH, CDR2 LQKENI. The CDR3 sequence is 14 residues long. V gave up 3 bases and J gave up 3 bases, with 8 bases separating them. The whole variable domain, filled in from reference TRBV18 and TRBJ1-4, reads NAGVMQNPRHLVRRRGQEARLRCSPMKGHSHVYWYRQLPEEGLKFMVYLQKENIIDESGMPKERFSAEFPKEGPSILRIQQVVRGDSAAYFCASSPAGANEKLFFGSGTQLSVL.

This clone was observed a handful of times. V usage is TRBV4-1 and J usage is TRBJ2-7; 16 nucleotides match TRBD2. With V trimmed by 4 bases and J by 4 bases, 7 bases remained unmatched. Germline CDR1 reads MGHRA; CDR2 reads YSYEKL. The CDR3 covers 17 residues. The CDR3 DNA sequence: TGCGCCAGCAGCCTCGGGACTAGCGGGAGGGCCGTGTACGAGCAGTACTTC. It yields the protein CASSLGTSGRAVYEQYF.

This clone came up a few times. This chain uses TRBV7-9 with TRBJ1-6; D is undetermined. V lost 5 bases, J lost 0 bases, and 11 bases lay in between. Germline CDR1 and CDR2: SEHNR and FQNEAQ (reference sequence). CDR3 length: 16 residues. Written as DNA, the CDR3 is TGTGCCAGCAGCGTCGCGGGCAGCTCCTATAATTCACCCCTCCACTTT. This gives the protein CASSVAGSSYNSPLHF.

This clone was seen only a few times. This sequence joins TRBV18 and TRBJ2-7; D gene ambiguous. CDR1 is KGHSH, CDR2 LQKENI, per germline. V was shortened by 5 bases and J by 2 bases, with 16 bases between the two germline ends. This CDR3 is 15 amino acids long. The CDR3 spells CASSDSGSRPYEQYF. The DNA of the CDR3 is TGTGCCAGCTCAGACTCCGGGTCGCGCCCCTACGAGCAGTACTTC.

In this sample, this clone turned up a few times. The chain couples TRBV2 to TRBJ2-7, with TRBD2 matching 10 bases. CDR3 length: 18 amino acids. With 6 bases clipped from V and 6 bases from J, the junction kept 20 bases outside the gene matches. In germline, CDR1 is SNHLY, CDR2 FYNNEI. CDR3 coding DNA: TGTGCCAGCAGGGGGGCTAGCGGGAGAGACAGATCGTTCTCCGAGCAGTACTTC. This sequence encodes CASRGASGRDRSFSEQYF.

The chain has TRBV5-1 and TRBJ2-1; 14 nucleotides agree with TRBD2. Germline V gene lookup returns CDR1 SGHRS and CDR2 YFSETQ. The junction had 9 bases not matched to a gene; V was cut back by 1 base and J by 6 bases. The CDR3 totals 18 residues. CDR3 residues: CASSLSGTSGRKTNEQFF. The CDR3 DNA sequence: TGCGCCAGCAGCTTGTCCGGGACTAGCGGGAGAAAAACCAATGAGCAGTTCTTC.

This clone was detected only a few times. The chain employs TRBV27 and TRBJ2-5; 7 positions agree with TRBD1. The CDR3 covers 13 residues. Germline loops: CDR1 MNHEY, CDR2 SMNVEV (reference sequence). Trimming cost V 2 bases and J 8 bases; bases outside gene matches: 5. The CDR3 DNA reads TGTGCCAGCAGTTTAGGGACAGCATATACCCAGTACTTC. Its protein is CASSLGTAYTQYF.

V is TRBV5-1 and J is TRBJ1-1, with D hard to call. The germline CDR1 and CDR2 sequences are SGHRS and YFSETQ. The CDR3 sequence is 13 residues long. Trimming took off 0 bases at V and 3 bases at J, with 6 bases between the two ends. The CDR3 is CASSLELYTEAFF. The CDR3 nucleotides read TGCGCCAGCAGCTTGGAACTCTACACTGAAGCTTTCTTT.

V gene TRBV7-9 combines with J gene TRBJ2-5; tentative D call: TRBD1 (5 bases). Germline assignment: CDR1 SEHNR and CDR2 FQNEAQ (reference sequence). The germline V and J ends were trimmed by 5 bases and 4 bases, with 11 bases remaining between them. The CDR3 runs to 13 residues. CDR3 sequence (DNA): TGTGCCAGCAGCGCAGGGTTAGCAGAGACCCAGTACTTC. Amino acids: CASSAGLAETQYF. The full variable domain, in which reference TRBV7-9 and TRBJ2-5 provide the parts outside the CDR3, is DTGVSQNPRHKITKRGQNVTFRCDPISEHNRLYWYRQTLGQGPEFLTYFQNEAQLEKSRLLSDRFSAERPKGSFSTLEIQRTEQGDSAMYLCASSAGLAETQYFGPGTRLLVL.

The V call is TRBV5-3, the J call TRBJ1-2, with D possibly being TRBD1 (6 bases). TRBV5-3 is treated as an ORF (open reading frame) with a function not yet certain. V lost 0 bases and J 1 base, leaving 7 bases between the germline ends. The CDR3 contains 14 residues. The CDR3: CARSLVDSNYGYTF. The CDR3 DNA is TGTGCCAGAAGCTTGGTGGACAGTAACTATGGCTACACCTTC.